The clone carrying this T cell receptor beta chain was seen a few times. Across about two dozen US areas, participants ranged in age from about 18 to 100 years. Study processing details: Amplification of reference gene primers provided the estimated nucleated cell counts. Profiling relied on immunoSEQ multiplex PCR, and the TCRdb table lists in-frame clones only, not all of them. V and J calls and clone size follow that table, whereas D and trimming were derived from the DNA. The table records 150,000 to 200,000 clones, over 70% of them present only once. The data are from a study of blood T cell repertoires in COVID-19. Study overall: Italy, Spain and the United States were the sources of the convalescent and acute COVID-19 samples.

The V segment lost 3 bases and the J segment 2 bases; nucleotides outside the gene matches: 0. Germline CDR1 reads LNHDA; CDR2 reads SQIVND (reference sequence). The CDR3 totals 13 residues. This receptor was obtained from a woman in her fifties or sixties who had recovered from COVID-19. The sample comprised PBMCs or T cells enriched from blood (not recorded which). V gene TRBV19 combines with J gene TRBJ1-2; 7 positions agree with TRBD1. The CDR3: CASSMGQNYGYTF. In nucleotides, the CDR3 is TGTGCCAGTAGTATGGGACAGAACTATGGCTACACCTTC.